This T cell receptor beta chain was sequenced in a study of blood T cells in healthy people across ages. Study-level results: Long-lived donors had more naive CD4+ cells and higher diversity than aged donors.

Of note for this clonotype: What it recognizes is unknown.

Together with a sample-barcoded 5' primer, a J-beta primer mix was included in a second PCR lasting about 7 to 11 cycles. A minimum of 2.5 million CDR3-containing paired-end reads was obtained for each sample. TCRdb reprocessed the 5' RACE reads with MiXCR, giving one entry per CDR3 protein. Among about 670,000 distinct CDR3 sequences listed, around two fifths were seen once. The receptor comes from a man aged 80 or over in good health. What was sequenced was blood.

CDR3: CASSVRGGTGELFF. Here the CDR3 DNA reads TGTGCCAGCAGCGTCCGGGGGGGCACCGGGGAGCTGTTTTTT. This chain joins TRBV9 and TRBJ2-2; 8 positions agree with TRBD2. The germline gives CDR1 SGDLS, CDR2 YYNGEE. V trimming: 2 bases; J trimming: 4 bases; junction bases outside the gene matches: 1. The CDR3 runs 14 residues.